This T cell receptor (beta chain) was captured in a study of blood T cell repertoires in COVID-19. Source study methods: For nucleated cells, counts were estimated from reference gene primer amplification. Profiled with immunoSEQ multiplex PCR; TCRdb holds only in-frame clones, not every one. V, J and clone size derive from that table, while D and trimming were established from the DNA sequence. The sample lists roughly 100,000 clones; 84% were seen once. CDR3 length equals 13 residues. V lost 0 bases and J lost 8, with 10 bases in between. CDR1 is MRHNA, CDR2 SNTAGT, per germline. The sequenced sample was peripheral blood. The chain is built from TRBV6-4 and TRBJ1-2; no definite D call. The TCR was taken from a human donor in a cohort sampled during active COVID-19. The CDR3 sequence: CASSDSSVGGYTF. In nucleotides, the CDR3 is TGTGCCAGCAGTGACTCCAGTGTTGGCGGCTACACCTTC.